The clone carrying this TCR beta chain was picked up a small number of times. Its antigen is undetermined. Germline CDR1 and CDR2: SGDLS and YYNGEE. V lost 5 bases and J 4 bases, leaving 15 bases between the germline ends. The CDR3 contains 14 residues. This record comes from a study of cytomegalovirus exposure and HLA in healthy donors. Points from the study as a whole: One later analysis reportedly identified an Asian-associated ancestry cluster that showed fewer N-insertions than the roughly 600-donor mean. A previous analysis found most TCR beta V segments productive roughly 87% or roughly 30% of the time.

PCR involved 60 Vbeta and 13 Jbeta primers. Clones were sequenced by immunoSEQ multiplex PCR, and TCRdb holds only the in-frame ones, with some missing. The sample includes about 95,000 clones, just under 80% of them seen just once. The chain employs TRBV9 and TRBJ1-2; maybe TRBD1 (5 bases). The sequence was obtained from a woman aged 40-49 years in good health and CMV-seropositive. Sequencing was done on a sample of PBMCs. The CDR3 loop reads CASSEIADTYGYTF. DNA of the CDR3: TGTGCCAGCAGTGAGATCGCGGACACCTATGGCTACACCTTC.